Listed here is a single T cell receptor (beta chain). The data belong to a study of control samples from healthy donors and cancer patients. Here immunoSEQ multiplex PCR was the method, and the copy in TCRdb shows in-frame clones only, minus some. The sample carries approximately 160,000 clones, roughly 90% recorded once. Trimming took 7 bases from V and 7 from J, leaving 17 bases between them. Germline V lookup: CDR1 SEHNR, CDR2 FQNEAQ (reference sequence). The CDR3 has 14 residues. The sample consisted of blood. The source is a woman aged 25 to 39 in good health. This chain uses TRBV7-9 with TRBJ2-1, with a tentative D call TRBD2 (6 bases). CDR3 amino acids: CASTSGRRGNEQFF. CDR3 sequence (DNA): TGTGCCAGCACCAGTGGGAGGCGCGGGAATGAGCAGTTCTTC.